This T cell receptor beta chain was documented in a study of human T cells and chemical hapten exposure. About the study: Skin on the upper inner arm, roughly 2 cm by roughly 2 cm in size, was sensitized with 2% DPC.

V was shortened by 0 bases and J by 3 bases, with 12 bases between the two germline ends. The CDR3 contains 15 residues. CDR1 and CDR2 from the germline V gene are MNHEY and SVGAGI. The time point here: pre-sensitization, week 0. As to treatment: therapeutic diphenylcyclopropenone sensitization with weekly scalp DPC. Venepuncture was done earlier than the placement of each patch test. Individual cDNA molecules (in the library) carried attached unique molecular identifiers. TCRdb re-analysed the RACE reads in MiXCR, keeping a single row per CDR3 protein. Altogether under 200,000 distinct CDR3 sequences are present, around 30% being singletons, with the ten largest covering nearly 3%.

Sequenced material: whole blood, taken in connection with sensitization to the hapten diphenylcyclopropenone (DPC). This chain uses TRBV6-5 with TRBJ2-7; a weak D match, TRBD1 (6 bases). The sequence came from a woman younger than 45 with alopecia areata. Some clones in this sample may be carry-over from other donors' samples. The CDR3: CASSYSIADSYEQYF. The CDR3, as DNA: TGTGCCAGCAGTTACTCGATCGCGGACAGCTACGAGCAGTACTTC.